The sequence of this TCR beta chain was determined in a study of CD8 T cells in cerebrospinal fluid in Alzheimer's disease. About the study: Clonal expansion of CSF T cells was measured with plate-based and droplet-based single-cell sequencing.

Study findings and constraints: In mild cognitive impairment or Alzheimer's disease, the biggest CSF clone made up more TCRs than in controls.

The CDR3 sequence is 15 residues long. Germline V gene lookup returns CDR1 SNHLY and CDR2 FYNNEI. Its frequency marks this clonotype as medium-sized. Its antigen is as yet unknown. 10X single-cell V(D)J and 5' gene-expression libraries profiled CSF cells. TCRdb reprocessed the 10x single-cell sequencing reads, keeping one entry per CDR3 protein, no DNA. The sample has 1,300 to 1,500 distinct CDR3 sequences. The sequence came from a human donor with Alzheimer's disease. The chain couples TRBV2 to TRBJ2-2. Specimen: cerebrospinal fluid. CDR3 residues: CASSGGPFVAGELFF.